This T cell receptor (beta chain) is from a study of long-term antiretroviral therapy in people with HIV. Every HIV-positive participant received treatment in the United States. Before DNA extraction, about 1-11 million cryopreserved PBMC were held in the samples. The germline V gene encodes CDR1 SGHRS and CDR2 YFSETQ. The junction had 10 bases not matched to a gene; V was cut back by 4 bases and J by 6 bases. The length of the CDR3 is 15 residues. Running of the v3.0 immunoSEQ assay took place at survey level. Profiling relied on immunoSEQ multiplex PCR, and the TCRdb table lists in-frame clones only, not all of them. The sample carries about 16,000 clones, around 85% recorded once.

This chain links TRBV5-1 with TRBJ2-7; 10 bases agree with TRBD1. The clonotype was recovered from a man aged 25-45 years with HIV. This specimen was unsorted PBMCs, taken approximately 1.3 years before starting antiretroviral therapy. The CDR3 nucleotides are TGCGCCAGCAGCCAACTGTCCGGGACAGGGGCCGAGCAGTACTTC. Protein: CASSQLSGTGAEQYF.